A selection of T cell receptor beta chains follows, all from one sample in a study of post-analysis software for immune sequencing data. MiXCR, applied by TCRdb to the PCR reads, yields one record per CDR3 protein. The table has around 200,000 distinct CDR3 sequences, approximately 30% seen once. The sequencing sample was made of blood. These TCRs come from a girl aged 2-17 years with multiple sclerosis. CDR3s include the opening cysteine and the closing phenylalanine or tryptophan. The D gene is left open where the match is weak. Clone size appears in some rows only: once, few, many, or a class for an expanded clone.

>.|TRBV20-1|many|TRBJ1-2
TGCAGTGCTGGCCCCGTGGATAACTATGGCTACACCTTC
CSAGPVDNYGYTF
>.|TRBV5-1|.|TRBJ2-5
TGCGCCAGCAGCTTGGAAGCCCGGGGTGGGGAGGAGACCCAGTACTTC
CASSLEARGGEETQYF
>.|TRBV5-1|many|TRBJ2-1
TGCGCCAGCACCTTAGCTGGGGCAGGCGAGCAGTTCTTC
CASTLAGAGEQFF
>.|TRBV28|many|TRBJ2-7
TGTGCCAGCAGTACCGACAGGCCGGTCTACGAGCAGTACTTC
CASSTDRPVYEQYF
>TRBD2|TRBV2|few|TRBJ2-3
TGTGCCAGCAGGGCGGGGGGGGCGGATACGCAGTATTTT
CASRAGGADTQYF
>TRBD2|TRBV2|many|TRBJ2-1
TGTGCCAGCAGTGGGACGGGACTAGCGGGCAACAATGAGCAGTTCTTC
CASSGTGLAGNNEQFF
>.|TRBV6-6|.|TRBJ1-2
TGTGCCAGCAGCCAACAAGCGGCCGGCGGCTATGGCTACACCTTC
CASSQQAAGGYGYTF
>.|TRBV6-6|.|TRBJ2-7
TGTGCCAGCAGTCGAGGCGTCGACGAGCAGTACTTC
CASSRGVDEQYF
>.|TRBV7-8|many|TRBJ2-7
TGTGCCAGCAGCTTTGGGCTCGGGTACGAGCAGTACTTC
CASSFGLGYEQYF
>.|TRBV12-3/TRBV12-4|few|TRBJ1-1
TGTGCCAGCGGGACTGGGGGCACTGAAGCTTTCTTT
CASGTGGTEAFF
>.|TRBV29-1|many|TRBJ2-3
TGCAGCGTTCCAACCAACGGAGCAGATACGCAGTATTTT
CSVPTNGADTQYF
>.|TRBV28|.|TRBJ2-3
TGTGCCAGCAGTTCTCTCCTCAGGGCTAGCGGCACAGATACGCAGTATTTT
CASSSLLRASGTDTQYF
>.|TRBV6-6|.|TRBJ2-7
TGTGCCAGCAGTTACTTGGGGGGCTCCTACGAGCGGTACTTC
CASSYLGGSYERYF
>.|TRBV12-3/TRBV12-4|.|TRBJ2-6
TGTGCCAGCAGGGACGGTGGAGCGGGGGCCAACGTCCTGACTTTC
CASRDGGAGANVLTF
>.|TRBV20-1|many|TRBJ2-7
TGCAGTGCACGTGACAAGCGAGAGCAGTACTTC
CSARDKREQYF
>.|TRBV4-1|few|TRBJ2-2
TGCGCCAGCAGCTCTAGTCAGGGGAAGAGGGATAAGGCCGGGGAGCTGTTTTTT
CASSSSQGKRDKAGELFF
>.|TRBV7-9|few|TRBJ1-1
TGTGCCAGCAGCTCCGAGCCGGAAGCTTTCTTT
CASSSEPEAFF
>.|TRBV29-1|many|TRBJ2-7
TGCAGCGTTGAAGCGAGCTCCTACGAGCAGTACTTC
CSVEASSYEQYF
>.|TRBV29-1|once|TRBJ1-1
TGCAGCGGAGCTAGCAGGGGTCCCACTGAAGCTTTCTTT
CSGASRGPTEAFF
>.|TRBV10-1|.|TRBJ1-5
TGCGCCCGCAGTGAAGGGGGGTCTAGCAATCAGCCCCAGCATTTT
CARSEGGSSNQPQHF
>.|TRBV5-1|few|TRBJ1-6
TGCGCCAGCAGCCCCGACGGTCCGGTAAATTCACCCCTCCACTTT
CASSPDGPVNSPLHF
>TRBD1|TRBV4-1|few|TRBJ2-3
TGCGCCAGCAGCCAGCTAGGGACAGGCACAGATACGCAGTATTTT
CASSQLGTGTDTQYF
>TRBD1|TRBV2|few|TRBJ2-7
TGTGCCAGCAGTGAAGCCATGACAGGGGGCAGCTCCTACGAGCAGTACTTC
CASSEAMTGGSSYEQYF
>.|TRBV7-9|.|TRBJ1-3
TGTGCCAGCAGCTTAGTGGTTCCAGATGAAAACACCATATATTTT
CASSLVVPDENTIYF
>.|TRBV29-1|.|TRBJ2-7
TGCAACGTTGAGCGGCTAGATGACGAGCAGTACTTC
CNVERLDDEQYF
>TRBD2|TRBV7-2|many|TRBJ2-1
TGTGCCAGCAGTCCACTTAGTACTAGCGGGAGGGGACCCTACAATGAGCAGTTCTTC
CASSPLSTSGRGPYNEQFF
>.|TRBV29-1|many|TRBJ2-7
TGCAGCGTTGGCCAGGGGTTGTCCGAGCAGTACTTC
CSVGQGLSEQYF
>.|TRBV28|.|TRBJ1-1
TGTGCCAGCAGTTTAAGCGAGTTGGCTTTCTTT
CASSLSELAFF
>TRBD1|TRBV28|.|TRBJ2-3
TGTGCCGGCAGCAACGAGGAAGAGACAGGGGCGGGAGATACGCAGTATTTT
CAGSNEEETGAGDTQYF
>.|TRBV29-1|once|TRBJ2-7
TGCAGCGGCCGGACTCAGCAAACACGAGGGGGGAATGAGCAGTACTTC
CSGRTQQTRGGNEQYF
>TRBD2|TRBV5-1|.|TRBJ2-1
TGCGCCAGCAGCTCAACCCAAGGACTAGCGGGAGACTCCAATGAGCAGTTCTTC
CASSSTQGLAGDSNEQFF
>.|TRBV12-3/TRBV12-4|few|TRBJ1-2
TGTGCCAGCAGTTCCCTGGGCCCAGGCTATGGCTACACCTTC
CASSSLGPGYGYTF
>TRBD1|TRBV9|few|TRBJ2-3
TGTGCCAGCAGCGTAGGGTTAGGGGGCGCCACAGATACGCAGTATTTT
CASSVGLGGATDTQYF
>TRBD1|TRBV28|.|TRBJ2-5
TGTGCCAGCAGGGGGACAGGGATAGAGACCCAGTACTTC
CASRGTGIETQYF
>.|TRBV2|.|TRBJ1-2
TGTGCCAGCAGTGAGATGGGGTCCCTTTCGTGGGGCTACACCTTC
CASSEMGSLSWGYTF
>.|TRBV6-5|.|TRBJ1-5
TGTGCCAGCAGCCGGACGGGACATAGCAGTCAGCCCCAGCATTTT
CASSRTGHSSQPQHF
>TRBD2|TRBV7-2|few|TRBJ2-2
TGTGCCAGCAGCCCCACCTGGTTCGAGCGGGGGTACACCGGGGAGCTGTTTTTT
CASSPTWFERGYTGELFF
>TRBD1|TRBV6-1|.|TRBJ1-5
TGTGCCAGCGGGATGGACAGGGGAAGCAGTCAGCCCCAGCATTTT
CASGMDRGSSQPQHF
>.|TRBV30|many|TRBJ1-2
TGTGCCTGGAGTGTGGGACAAAACTATGGCTACACCTTC
CAWSVGQNYGYTF
>.|TRBV27|.|TRBJ2-5
TGTGCCAGCAGTTTGAGAAGGGAGGAGACCCAGTACTTC
CASSLRREETQYF
>.|TRBV29-1|few|TRBJ2-1
TGCAGCGTTCCCCGCCCCCTGGGACACCTTCGTAACGATGAGCAGTTCTTC
CSVPRPLGHLRNDEQFF
>TRBD2|TRBV20-1|many|TRBJ2-3
TGCAGTGCTAGAGATTCCGGGAGGACCGGGGATACGCAGTATTTT
CSARDSGRTGDTQYF
>.|TRBV2|many|TRBJ2-4
TGTGCCAGCAGTGGAAGTAGCGGTCTAAACATTCAGTACTTC
CASSGSSGLNIQYF
>TRBD1|TRBV29-1|many|TRBJ2-7
TGCAGCGTTGCCCGGGACAGCTCCTACGAGCAGTACTTC
CSVARDSSYEQYF
>.|TRBV7-9|many|TRBJ2-5
TGTGCCAGCAGCCCGGGACGGGTGGCTCAAGAGACCCAGTACTTC
CASSPGRVAQETQYF
>.|TRBV2|many|TRBJ2-7
TGTGCCAGCATCCGCAGGGACCGAACCTACGAGCAGTACTTC
CASIRRDRTYEQYF
>.|TRBV4-1|many|TRBJ1-2
TGCGCCAGCAGCCAACCGGACAGAGCTAACTATGGCTACACCTTC
CASSQPDRANYGYTF
>.|TRBV28|many|TRBJ2-3
TGTGCCAGCAGTTTTTCAGTCACAGATACGCAGTATTTT
CASSFSVTDTQYF
>.|TRBV2|.|TRBJ2-3
TGTGCCAGCAACCTAGGGGAAGATACGCAGTATTTT
CASNLGEDTQYF
>TRBD2|TRBV2|few|TRBJ2-3
TGTGCCAGCAGTGGTAGCGGGGGGGCCGTTACAGATACGCAGTATTTT
CASSGSGGAVTDTQYF
>TRBD2|TRBV29-1|.|TRBJ2-1
TGCAGCGTTGGGGGACTAGCGGGAGTTGTAACCTACAATGAGCAGTTCTTC
CSVGGLAGVVTYNEQFF
>.|TRBV5-1|few|TRBJ1-4
TGCGCCAGCAGCTCCGCCGGAGCGTGGACTAATGAAAAACTGTTTTTT
CASSSAGAWTNEKLFF
>TRBD1|TRBV4-1|few|TRBJ1-5
TGCGCCAGCAGCCAGGAGGGACAGGGGATTCAGCCCCAGCATTTT
CASSQEGQGIQPQHF
>.|TRBV12-3/TRBV12-4|many|TRBJ1-2
TGTGCCAGCATTTTATTCGGAGAGAACACCTTC
CASILFGENTF
>TRBD1|TRBV13|few|TRBJ2-1
TGTGCCAGCAGCTACGGACAGGGGCCGATCTATGAGCAGTTCTTC
CASSYGQGPIYEQFF